One and the same sample provided the 30 T cell receptor beta chains below, sequenced in a study of T cells in tuberculosis. Sequenced by immunoSEQ multiplex PCR; TCRdb stores in-frame clones only, minus some. The data contain some 90,000 clones, roughly 88% of them singletons. Thawed, overnight-rested PBMC were stained with GMM-loaded CD1B tetramer, viability dye and anti-CD3, then sorted. The lipid loaded on the CD1B tetramers was C32 glucose monomycolate from Rhodococcus equi. Sequenced input: CD1b-GMM tetramer-negative cells sorted from PBMCs. Receptors were obtained from an adult woman with latent tuberculosis.

The rearrangement links TRBV5-6 to TRBJ1-5; 9 bases match TRBD1. This CDR3 has 19 amino acids. The V gene end was trimmed by 3 bases and the J gene end by 0 bases; junction bases not matched to a gene: 13. Per the germline V gene, CDR1 is SGHDT and CDR2 is YYEEEE. CDR3: CASSSSRTGVFYSNQPQHF. As DNA, the CDR3 is TGTGCCAGCAGCTCCAGCCGGACAGGGGTTTTCTATAGCAATCAGCCCCAGCATTTT.

This clone was observed a handful of times. This rearrangement joins TRBV19 to TRBJ1-1; D not resolved. Trimming removed 3 bases at V and 6 bases at J, with 5 bases between. Germline-derived CDR1 and CDR2 are LNHDA and SQIVND (reference sequence). This CDR3 comprises 11 residues. The CDR3 sequence: CASSIQSEAFF. The CDR3 bases are TGTGCCAGTAGTATCCAGTCTGAAGCTTTCTTT.

This clone has just one count. The chain employs TRBV19 and TRBJ2-7; D unclear. The CDR3 has 15 residues. The V gene's germline CDR1 is LNHDA and CDR2 SQIVND (reference sequence). The V end was cut by 0 bases, the J end by 5 bases, with 14 bases between. The CDR3 nucleotides read TGTGCCAGTAGTATAGATCCAGTCAGTGTGAACGAGCAGTACTTC. Residues: CASSIDPVSVNEQYF.

This chain links TRBV6-1 with TRBJ1-2, with D perhaps matching TRBD1 (5 bases). The V end was cut by 2 bases, the J end by 0 bases, with 19 bases between. Germline V gene lookup returns CDR1 MNHNS and CDR2 SASEGT. The CDR3 totals 18 residues. The CDR3 region is CASSELGVLGAANYGYTF. As DNA, the CDR3 is TGTGCCAGCAGTGAACTTGGGGTCCTTGGGGCGGCTAACTATGGCTACACCTTC.

This chain links TRBV29-1 with TRBJ1-2; D not certain. Between the trimmed V and J ends, which lost 3 bases and 8 bases, there was a span of 25 bases. This CDR3 is built from 16 residues. The germline CDR1 and CDR2 sequences are SQVTM and ANQGSEA. Here the CDR3 reads CSVDSVSTSRLAGYTF. The CDR3 DNA sequence: TGCAGCGTTGATTCAGTGTCGACAAGCCGGTTGGCGGGCTACACCTTC. The full variable domain, with the rest looked up from reference TRBV29-1 and TRBJ1-2, is SAVISQKPSRDICQRGTSLTIQCQVDSQVTMMFWYRQQPGQSLTLIATANQGSEATYESGFVIDKFPISRPNLTFSTLTVSNMSPEDSSIYLCSVDSVSTSRLAGYTFGSGTRLTVV.

This clone showed up just once. The rearrangement links TRBV19 to TRBJ2-3, with 9 nucleotides matching TRBD2. Per the germline V gene, CDR1 is LNHDA and CDR2 is SQIVND (reference sequence). The CDR3 runs to 17 residues. V trimming: 3 bases; J trimming: 0 bases; junction bases outside the gene matches: 7. CDR3 amino acids: CASSIDLAGSSTDTQYF. CDR3 nucleotides: TGTGCCAGTAGTATCGATCTAGCGGGGTCTAGCACAGATACGCAGTATTTT.

This chain uses TRBV5-1 with TRBJ1-2; 11 nucleotides agree with TRBD1. This CDR3 spans 13 amino acids. Trimming removed 7 bases from V and 8 bases from J; junction bases left unmatched: 7. The germline V gene has CDR1 SGHRS and CDR2 YFSETQ. The CDR3 region has the DNA TGCGCCAGCGGAGGGACAGGGGGGCAAGGCTACACCTTC. It codes for CASGGTGGQGYTF. Full variable domain (rest looked up from reference TRBV5-1 and TRBJ1-2): KAGVTQTPRYLIKTRGQQVTLSCSPISGHRSVSWYQQTPGQGLQFLFEYFSETQRNKGNFPGRFSGRQFSNSRSEMNVSTLELGDSALYLCASGGTGGQGYTFGSGTRLTVV.

The chain links TRBV6-5 to TRBJ1-6; 10 nucleotides match TRBD1. The CDR3 is made up of 14 amino acids. V dropped 5 bases and J dropped 10; count of bases not matched to a gene: 5. The germline CDR1 and CDR2 sequences are MNHEY and SVGAGI. The CDR3 DNA follows: TGTGCCAGCAGTAGACAGGGGGCAGGATCACCCCTCCACTTT. It translates to CASSRQGAGSPLHF.

DNA for the CDR3: TGTGCCAGCAGGCGATGGGACAGGGGGGACACTGAAGCTTTCTTT. Amino acids: CASRRWDRGDTEAFF. The gene calls are TRBV11-2 and TRBJ1-1, with 11 bases identical to TRBD1. V trimming: 6 bases; J trimming: 3 bases; junction bases outside the gene matches: 6. Germline CDR1 reads SGHAT; CDR2 reads FQNNGV. The CDR3 contains 15 residues.

The V and J genes are TRBV5-1 and TRBJ2-5, with TRBD1 identical over 7 bases. The CDR3 spans 15 residues. J was trimmed by 4 bases and V by 2 bases; bases with no gene match: 8. Looked up from germline, CDR1 is SGHRS and CDR2 is YFSETQ. CDR3 bases: TGCGCCAGCAGCTTAGGGGGCGGAGGATCAGAGACCCAGTACTTC. Translated: CASSLGGGGSETQYF.

This clone occurred once. The chain couples TRBV18 to TRBJ2-5; D gene unclear. Matching the DNA end better, TRBJ2-7 makes the J call doubtful. From germline, CDR1 is KGHSH and CDR2 LQKENI. This CDR3 region has 11 residues. The CDR3 DNA is TGTGCCAGCTCAGGAGATTACGAGCAGTACTTC. Translated: CASSGDYEQYF.

This rearrangement joins TRBV5-4 to TRBJ1-2, with D possibly TRBD1 on 6 matching bases. V shed 3 bases and J shed 2 bases, with 14 bases lying between them. Germline assignment: CDR1 SGHNT and CDR2 YYREEE (reference sequence). The CDR3 is made up of 15 amino acids. CDR3 in DNA: TGTGCCAGCAGCTCATTGACAGGACCGAACTATGGCTACACCTTC. Its translation: CASSSLTGPNYGYTF.

This chain joins TRBV30 and TRBJ2-1, with 12 bases lining up with TRBD2. The length of the CDR3 is 13 residues. The V and J ends lost 3 bases and 9 bases, in that order; junction bases with no gene match: 3. The germline V gene encodes CDR1 GTSNPN and CDR2 SVGIG (reference sequence). CDR3 coding DNA: TGTGCCTGGAGCCTAGCGGGGGGGAGTGAGCAGTTCTTC. Residues: CAWSLAGGSEQFF. The complete variable domain, with remaining parts taken from reference TRBV30 and TRBJ2-1, reads SQTIHQWPATLVQPVGSPLSLECTVEGTSNPNLYWYRQAAGRGLQLLFYSVGIGQISSEVPQNLSASRPQDRQFILSSKKLLLSDSGFYLCAWSLAGGSEQFFGPGTRLTVL.

This chain joins TRBV5-1 and TRBJ2-6; 8 bases line up with TRBD1. Per the germline V gene, CDR1 is SGHRS and CDR2 is YFSETQ. The CDR3 spans 16 residues. V lost 7 bases to trimming and J lost 0 bases; unmatched junction nucleotides: 6. The CDR3 DNA reads as TGCGCCAGCGGACAGGGCCTCCTCTCTGGGGCCAACGTCCTGACTTTC. Amino acid sequence: CASGQGLLSGANVLTF.

The CDR3 loop reads CASSDLGGLTYF. CDR3 DNA: TGTGCCAGCAGCGACCTTGGGGGCCTAACGTACTTC. The chain uses TRBV2 and TRBJ2-5; a weak D match, TRBD1 (6 bases). V gave up 6 bases and J gave up 13 bases, with 18 bases separating them. Germline CDR1 and CDR2: SNHLY and FYNNEI. This CDR3 contains 12 residues.

The V and J genes are TRBV5-1 and TRBJ1-2, with 8 positions matching TRBD1. Germline CDR1 is SGHRS and CDR2 is YFSETQ. J gave up 2 bases and V 0 bases, and 0 bases lay outside the gene matches. The CDR3 length is 14 residues. CDR3 coding DNA: TGCGCCAGCAGCTTGGGACAGGGGAACTATGGCTACACCTTC. As protein: CASSLGQGNYGYTF. The variable domain in full, with the rest retrieved from reference TRBV5-1 and TRBJ1-2, is KAGVTQTPRYLIKTRGQQVTLSCSPISGHRSVSWYQQTPGQGLQFLFEYFSETQRNKGNFPGRFSGRQFSNSRSEMNVSTLELGDSALYLCASSLGQGNYGYTFGSGTRLTVV.

The chain joins TRBV5-1 to TRBJ1-2; 12 nucleotides align to TRBD1. The CDR3 spans 14 residues. Per germline, CDR1 SGHRS and CDR2 YFSETQ. The junction had 5 bases not matched to a gene; V was cut back by 4 bases and J by 7 bases. The CDR3 DNA follows: TGCGCCAGCAGCGTGGGACAGGGGGCGAGTGGCTACACCTTC. Translating it yields CASSVGQGASGYTF.

V usage is TRBV27 and J usage is TRBJ2-5; tentatively, D is TRBD2 (7 bases). The germline CDR1 and CDR2 sequences are MNHEY and SMNVEV (reference sequence). The CDR3 is 15 amino acids. The V and J ends lost 5 bases and 2 bases respectively, with 15 bases between them. CDR3: CASSPLGGPQETQYF. The CDR3, as DNA: TGTGCCAGCAGTCCGCTGGGGGGGCCTCAAGAGACCCAGTACTTC.

V gene TRBV7-8 combines with J gene TRBJ2-7; TRBD2 agrees at 8 bases. CDR3 length: 16 residues. With V trimmed by 1 base and J by 1 base, 6 bases remained unmatched. Germline assignment: CDR1 SGHVS and CDR2 FQNEAQ. The CDR3, as DNA: TGTGCCAGCAGCTTAGGGGCGGGGGGTGGATCCTACGAGCAGTACGTC. Residues: CASSLGAGGGSYEQYV.

The CDR3 protein is CASSIQGTDTQYF. The CDR3 DNA follows: TGTGCCAGTAGTATACAGGGAACAGATACGCAGTATTTT. The chain employs TRBV19 and TRBJ2-3, with D tentatively TRBD1 (5 bases). From germline, CDR1 is LNHDA and CDR2 SQIVND (reference sequence). Trimming cost V 2 bases and J 3 bases, with 6 bases left between them. The CDR3 loop spans 13 amino acids.

This chain links TRBV7-2 with TRBJ1-1; TRBD1 might be the D (5 bases). Trimming left V 1 base short and J 1 base short, with 10 bases between. The CDR3 runs to 15 residues. Germline-derived CDR1 and CDR2 are SGHTA and FQGNSA. CDR3 region: CASSLVPGPNTEAFF. In DNA, the CDR3 is TGTGCCAGCAGCTTAGTGCCAGGGCCGAACACTGAAGCTTTCTTT.

CDR3 amino acids: CASSPGVTGELFF. The CDR3 coding sequence is TGTGCCAGCAGCCCGGGAGTTACCGGGGAGCTGTTTTTT. This chain uses TRBV9 with TRBJ2-2, with a possible D match to TRBD2 (6 bases). Per the germline V gene, CDR1 is SGDLS and CDR2 is YYNGEE. This CDR3 has 13 amino acids. Trimming stripped 4 bases from V and 5 bases from J, with 9 bases between.

This clone was picked up one time. The J gene is TRBJ1-1, the V gene TRBV6-6; unclear D gene. Trimming left V 8 bases short and J 1 base short, with 14 bases between. The CDR3 runs to 14 residues. The V gene's germline CDR1 is MNHNY and CDR2 SVGAGI (reference sequence). CDR3: CASDFEAENTEAFF. The CDR3 region has the DNA TGTGCCAGCGACTTCGAGGCGGAGAACACTGAAGCTTTCTTT.

The V and J genes are TRBV29-1 and TRBJ2-4; 7 positions agree with TRBD2. From germline, CDR1 is SQVTM and CDR2 ANQGSEA. V lost 7 bases, J lost 0 bases, and 9 bases stayed unmatched. CDR3 length equals 15 residues. CDR3 sequence: CSAETSTLAKNIQYF. CDR3 sequence (DNA): TGCAGCGCAGAGACTAGCACATTAGCCAAAAACATTCAGTACTTC.

This chain links TRBV5-5 with TRBJ2-1; 11 nucleotides match TRBD2. Germline CDR1 SGHKS, CDR2 YYEKEE (reference sequence). This CDR3 has 17 amino acids. The J segment lost 4 bases and the V segment lost 0 bases, leaving 6 bases of the junction unmatched. The DNA of the CDR3 is TGTGCCAGCAGCTTGGCTTTGGCTAGCGGGGGGTACAATGAGCAGTTCTTC. It yields the protein CASSLALASGGYNEQFF. Complete variable domain (other parts from reference TRBV5-5 and TRBJ2-1): DAGVTQSPTHLIKTRGQQVTLRCSPISGHKSVSWYQQVLGQGPQFIFQYYEKEERGRGNFPDRFSARQFPNYSSELNVNALLLGDSALYLCASSLALASGGYNEQFFGPGTRLTVL.

The chain recombines TRBV25-1 with TRBJ1-1, with D perhaps TRBD1 (6 bases). Germline assignment: CDR1 MGHDK and CDR2 SYGVNS. This CDR3 spans 13 amino acids. V dropped 7 bases and J dropped 6 bases, with 15 bases sitting between them. The chain's CDR3 is CASTTPGQAEAFF. CDR3 nucleotides: TGTGCCAGCACCACACCGGGACAAGCTGAAGCTTTCTTT.

The chain carries TRBV5-1 and TRBJ1-4; 7 positions match TRBD1. Per the germline V gene, CDR1 is SGHRS and CDR2 is YFSETQ. The trim removed 3 bases at V and 6 bases at J, leaving 11 bases unmatched. This CDR3 contains 16 residues. This CDR3 is CASSSRGQELHEKLFF. The CDR3 nucleotides are TGCGCCAGCAGCTCCCGAGGACAGGAGCTTCATGAAAAACTGTTTTTT.

The CDR3 DNA follows: TGTGCCTGGACCCCGGGTGAGGGGGTAGAGACCCAGTACTTC. The encoded protein is CAWTPGEGVETQYF. The chain is built from TRBV30 and TRBJ2-5; a weak D match, TRBD1 (6 bases). The germline CDR1 and CDR2 sequences are GTSNPN and SVGIG (reference sequence). V shed 4 bases and J shed 4 bases, with 16 bases lying between them. The CDR3 is 14 amino acids.

The rearrangement links TRBV27 to TRBJ1-5, with a possible D match to TRBD1 (6 bases). The V end lost 5 bases, the J end lost 9 bases, and 14 bases lay between the germline ends. Germline V CDR1 and CDR2: MNHEY, SMNVEV (reference sequence). This CDR3 spans 13 amino acids. CDR3 nucleotide sequence: TGTGCCAGCAGTATAACAGGGTTGGGGCCCCAGCATTTT. Translation gives CASSITGLGPQHF.

The V call is TRBV13, the J call TRBJ1-2, with D maybe TRBD1 (6 bases). The CDR3 has 16 amino acids. From germline, CDR1 is PRHDT and CDR2 FYEKMQ (reference sequence). Trimming shortened V by 5 bases and J by 3 bases, and 19 bases separated the two germline ends. Here the CDR3 reads CASSSYDQGIHYGYTF. CDR3 bases: TGTGCCAGCAGCAGTTACGATCAGGGGATCCACTATGGCTACACCTTC. Drawing the rest from reference TRBV13 and TRBJ1-2, the complete variable domain is AAGVIQSPRHLIKEKRETATLKCYPIPRHDTVYWYQQGPGQDPQFLISFYEKMQSDKGSIPDRFSAQQFSDYHSELNMSSLELGDSALYFCASSSYDQGIHYGYTFGSGTRLTVV.